This TCR beta chain was recovered during a study of T cells after yellow fever vaccination. Study conclusions and caveats: Most primary-vaccination clones reappeared after the booster (less than 98% CD4, about 88% CD8).

V dropped 4 bases and J dropped 3; count of bases not matched to a gene: 4. CDR1 SGHRS and CDR2 YFSETQ come from the germline V gene. CDR3 size: 14 residues. This clonotype was picked up many times. Its target is unknown. TCRdb reanalysed the 5' RACE reads using MiXCR and keeps one entry per CDR3 protein. The sample contains just under 600,000 distinct CDR3 sequences, roughly 13% of which appear only once. The source material was PBMCs, sampled on the day of the yellow fever booster vaccination. This clonotype was sampled from a man younger than 40 who received the YFV17D yellow fever vaccine. V and J are TRBV5-1 and TRBJ2-1; 7 nucleotides line up with TRBD2. The chain's CDR3 is CASSPGTIYNEQFF. CDR3 coding DNA: TGCGCCAGCAGCCCCGGGACTATCTACAATGAGCAGTTCTTC. Together with reference TRBV5-1 and TRBJ2-1, the CDR3 gives the full variable domain: KAGVTQTPRYLIKTRGQQVTLSCSPISGHRSVSWYQQTPGQGLQFLFEYFSETQRNKGNFPGRFSGRQFSNSRSEMNVSTLELGDSALYLCASSPGTIYNEQFFGPGTRLTVL.